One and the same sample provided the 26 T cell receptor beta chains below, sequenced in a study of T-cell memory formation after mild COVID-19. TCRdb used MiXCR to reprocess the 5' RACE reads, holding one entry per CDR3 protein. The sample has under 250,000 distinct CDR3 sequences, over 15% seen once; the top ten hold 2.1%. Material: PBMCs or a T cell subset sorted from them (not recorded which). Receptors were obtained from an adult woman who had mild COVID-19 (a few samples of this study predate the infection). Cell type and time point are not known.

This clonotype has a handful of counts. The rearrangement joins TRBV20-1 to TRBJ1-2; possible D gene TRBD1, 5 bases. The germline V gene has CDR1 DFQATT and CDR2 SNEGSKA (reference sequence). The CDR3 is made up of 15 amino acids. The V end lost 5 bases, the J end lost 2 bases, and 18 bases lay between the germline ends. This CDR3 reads CSAYSLRGGNYGYTF. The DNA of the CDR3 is TGCAGTGCTTACTCCTTACGGGGGGGAAACTATGGCTACACCTTC.

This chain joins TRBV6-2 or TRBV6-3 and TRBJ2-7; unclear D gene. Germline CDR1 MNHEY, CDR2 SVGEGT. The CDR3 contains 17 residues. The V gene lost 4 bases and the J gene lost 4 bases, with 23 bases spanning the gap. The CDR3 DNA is TGTGCCAGCAGTTCCCCGTCACTCCGGGCCAGACAATACGAGCAGTACTTC. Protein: CASSSPSLRARQYEQYF.

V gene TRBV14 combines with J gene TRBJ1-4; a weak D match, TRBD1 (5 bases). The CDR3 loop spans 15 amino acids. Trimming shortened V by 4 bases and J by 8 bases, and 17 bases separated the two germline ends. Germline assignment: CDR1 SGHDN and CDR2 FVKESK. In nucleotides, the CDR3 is TGTGCCAGCAGCCCACGGCAGGGTCAGTACGAAAAACTGTTTTTT. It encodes CASSPRQGQYEKLFF.

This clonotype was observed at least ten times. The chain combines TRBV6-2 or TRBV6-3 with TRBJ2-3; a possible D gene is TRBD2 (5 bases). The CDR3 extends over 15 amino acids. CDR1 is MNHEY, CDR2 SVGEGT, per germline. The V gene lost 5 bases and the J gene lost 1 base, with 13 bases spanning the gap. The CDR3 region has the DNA TGTGCCAGCAGTGCCCCTGGGCGGGGCACAGATACGCAGTATTTT. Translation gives CASSAPGRGTDTQYF.

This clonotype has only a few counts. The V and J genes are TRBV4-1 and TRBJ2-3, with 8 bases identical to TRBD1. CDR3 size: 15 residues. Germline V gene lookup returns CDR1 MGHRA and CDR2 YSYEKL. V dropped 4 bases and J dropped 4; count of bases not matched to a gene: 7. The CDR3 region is CASSPRTGWADTQYF. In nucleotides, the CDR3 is TGCGCCAGCAGCCCTCGGACAGGGTGGGCAGATACGCAGTATTTT.

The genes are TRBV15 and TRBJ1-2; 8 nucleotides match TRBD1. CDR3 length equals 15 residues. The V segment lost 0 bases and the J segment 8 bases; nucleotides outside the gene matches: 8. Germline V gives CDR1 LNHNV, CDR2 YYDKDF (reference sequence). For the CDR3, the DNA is TGTGCCACCAGCAGAGATCGTGAGACAGGGGAGGGCTACACCTTC. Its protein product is CATSRDRETGEGYTF.

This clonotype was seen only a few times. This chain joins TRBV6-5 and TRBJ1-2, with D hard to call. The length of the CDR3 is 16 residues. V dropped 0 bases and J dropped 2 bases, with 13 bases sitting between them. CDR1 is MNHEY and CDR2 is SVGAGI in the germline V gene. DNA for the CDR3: TGTGCCAGCAGTTACTCGTCCCTACGGGGAAACTATGGCTACACCTTC. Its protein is CASSYSSLRGNYGYTF.

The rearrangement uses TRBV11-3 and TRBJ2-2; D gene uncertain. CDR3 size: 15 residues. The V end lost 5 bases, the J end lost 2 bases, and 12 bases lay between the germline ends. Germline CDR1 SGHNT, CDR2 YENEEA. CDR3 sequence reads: CASSPDPRNTGELFF. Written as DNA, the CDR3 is TGTGCCAGCAGCCCAGATCCCAGAAACACCGGGGAGCTGTTTTTT.

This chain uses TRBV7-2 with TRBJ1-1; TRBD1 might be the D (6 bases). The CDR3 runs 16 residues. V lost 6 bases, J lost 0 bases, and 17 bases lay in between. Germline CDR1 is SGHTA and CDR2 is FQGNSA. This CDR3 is CASSLDRLGMNTEAFF. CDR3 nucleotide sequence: TGTGCCAGCAGTCTAGACAGGTTGGGGATGAACACTGAAGCTTTCTTT.

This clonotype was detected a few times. CDR3 region: CATSDFGRGYTDTQYF. The CDR3 DNA reads as TGTGCCACCAGTGATTTCGGGCGGGGCTACACAGATACGCAGTATTTT. The chain joins TRBV24-1 to TRBJ2-3, with D possibly TRBD2 on 6 matching bases. The CDR3 is 16 residues long. Germline assignment: CDR1 KGHDR and CDR2 SFDVKD. V gave up 1 base and J gave up 2 bases, with 12 bases separating them.

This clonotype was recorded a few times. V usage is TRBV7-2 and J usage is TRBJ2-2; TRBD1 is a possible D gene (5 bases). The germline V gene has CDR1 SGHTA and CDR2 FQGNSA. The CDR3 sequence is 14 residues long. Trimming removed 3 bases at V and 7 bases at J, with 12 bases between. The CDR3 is CASSFHPGIGELFF. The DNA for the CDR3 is TGTGCCAGCAGCTTCCACCCAGGGATCGGGGAGCTGTTTTTT. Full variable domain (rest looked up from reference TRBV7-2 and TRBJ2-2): GAGVSQSPSNKVTEKGKDVELRCDPISGHTALYWYRQSLGQGLEFLIYFQGNSAPDKSGLPSDRFSAERTGGSVSTLTIQRTQQEDSAVYLCASSFHPGIGELFFGEGSRLTVL.

The CDR3 DNA follows: TGTGCCAGCAGTTATCGACGGACAGGCCAAGAGACCCAGTACTTC. The encoded protein is CASSYRRTGQETQYF. V gene TRBV12-3 or TRBV12-4 combines with J gene TRBJ2-5; 7 bases match TRBD1. This CDR3 is 15 amino acids long. The ends lost 4 bases at V and 1 base at J; junction bases unmatched: 6.

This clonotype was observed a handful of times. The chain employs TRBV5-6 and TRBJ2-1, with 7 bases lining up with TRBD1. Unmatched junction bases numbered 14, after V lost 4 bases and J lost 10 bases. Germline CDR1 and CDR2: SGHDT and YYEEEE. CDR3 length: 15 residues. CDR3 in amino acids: CASSTPTGRFGEQFF. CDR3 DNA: TGTGCCAGCAGCACCCCGACAGGGCGATTCGGAGAGCAGTTCTTC.

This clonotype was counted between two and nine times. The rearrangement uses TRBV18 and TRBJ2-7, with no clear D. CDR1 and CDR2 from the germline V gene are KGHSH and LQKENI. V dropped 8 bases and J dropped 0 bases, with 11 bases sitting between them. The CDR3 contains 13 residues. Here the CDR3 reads CASTPSTSYEQYF. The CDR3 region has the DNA TGTGCCAGCACCCCGTCGACCTCCTACGAGCAGTACTTC.

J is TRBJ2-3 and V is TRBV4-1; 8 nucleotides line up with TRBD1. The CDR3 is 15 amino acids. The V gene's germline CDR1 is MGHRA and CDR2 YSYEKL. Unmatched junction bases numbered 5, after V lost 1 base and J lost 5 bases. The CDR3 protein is CASSQAQGAGDTQYF. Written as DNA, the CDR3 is TGCGCCAGCAGCCAAGCCCAGGGGGCAGGAGATACGCAGTATTTT.

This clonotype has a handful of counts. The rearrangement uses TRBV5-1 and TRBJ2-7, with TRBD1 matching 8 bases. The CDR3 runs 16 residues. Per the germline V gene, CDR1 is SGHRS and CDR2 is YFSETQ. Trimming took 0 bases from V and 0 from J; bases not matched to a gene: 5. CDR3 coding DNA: TGCGCCAGCAGCTTGGGGGGCGGGACAGGCTCCTACGAGCAGTACTTC. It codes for CASSLGGGTGSYEQYF.

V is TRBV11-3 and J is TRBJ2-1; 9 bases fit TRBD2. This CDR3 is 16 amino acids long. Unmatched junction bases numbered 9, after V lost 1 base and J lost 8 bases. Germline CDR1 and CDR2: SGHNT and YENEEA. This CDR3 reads CASSLASGRRRDEQFF. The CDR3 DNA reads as TGTGCCAGCAGCTTAGCGAGCGGGAGGAGAAGGGATGAGCAGTTCTTC.

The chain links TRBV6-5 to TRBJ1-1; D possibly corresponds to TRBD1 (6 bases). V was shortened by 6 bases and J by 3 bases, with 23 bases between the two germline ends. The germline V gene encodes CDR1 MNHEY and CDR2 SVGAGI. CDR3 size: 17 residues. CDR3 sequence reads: CASSRFPTGPLHTEAFF. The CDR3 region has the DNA TGTGCCAGCAGCCGTTTCCCAACAGGGCCCCTTCACACTGAAGCTTTCTTT.

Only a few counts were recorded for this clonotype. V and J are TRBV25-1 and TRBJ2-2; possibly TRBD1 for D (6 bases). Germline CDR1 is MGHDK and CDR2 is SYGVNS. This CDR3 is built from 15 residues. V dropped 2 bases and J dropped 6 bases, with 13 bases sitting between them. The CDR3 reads CASSEVAAGAGELFF. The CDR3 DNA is TGTGCCAGCAGTGAAGTCGCTGCAGGGGCCGGGGAGCTGTTTTTT.

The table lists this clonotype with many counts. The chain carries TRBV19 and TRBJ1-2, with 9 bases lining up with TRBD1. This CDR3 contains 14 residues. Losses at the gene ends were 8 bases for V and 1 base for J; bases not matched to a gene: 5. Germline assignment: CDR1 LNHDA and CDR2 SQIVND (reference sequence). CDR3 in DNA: TGTGCCAGTGGAACGGGACAGGGTAACTATGGCTACACCTTC. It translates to CASGTGQGNYGYTF.

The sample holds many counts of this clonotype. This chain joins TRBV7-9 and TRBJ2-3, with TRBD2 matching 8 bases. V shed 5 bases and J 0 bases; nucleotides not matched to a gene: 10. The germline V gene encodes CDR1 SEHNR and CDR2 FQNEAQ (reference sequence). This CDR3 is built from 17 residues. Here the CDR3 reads CASSPLRASGSTDTQYF. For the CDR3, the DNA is TGTGCCAGCAGCCCCCTTCGAGCTAGCGGGAGCACAGATACGCAGTATTTT.

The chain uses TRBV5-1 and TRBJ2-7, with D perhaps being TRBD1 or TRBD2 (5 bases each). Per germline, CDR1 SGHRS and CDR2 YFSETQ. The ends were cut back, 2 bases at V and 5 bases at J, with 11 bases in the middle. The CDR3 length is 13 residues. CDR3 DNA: TGCGCCAGCAGCTTAACCGGGGCCCACGAGCAGTACTTC. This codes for CASSLTGAHEQYF.

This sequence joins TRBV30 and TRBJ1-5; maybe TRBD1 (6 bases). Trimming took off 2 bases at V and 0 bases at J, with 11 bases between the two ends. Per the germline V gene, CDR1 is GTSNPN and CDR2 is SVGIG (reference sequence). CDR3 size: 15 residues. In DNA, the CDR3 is TGTGCCTGGAGTCCCGGGACAAATAGCAATCAGCCCCAGCATTTT. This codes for CAWSPGTNSNQPQHF.

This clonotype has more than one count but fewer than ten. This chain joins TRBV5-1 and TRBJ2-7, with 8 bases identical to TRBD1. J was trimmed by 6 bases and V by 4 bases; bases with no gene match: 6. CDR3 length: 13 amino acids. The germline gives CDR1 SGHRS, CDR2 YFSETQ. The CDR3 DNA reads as TGCGCCAGCAGCGCGACAGGGGACGGCGAGCAGTACTTC. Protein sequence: CASSATGDGEQYF.

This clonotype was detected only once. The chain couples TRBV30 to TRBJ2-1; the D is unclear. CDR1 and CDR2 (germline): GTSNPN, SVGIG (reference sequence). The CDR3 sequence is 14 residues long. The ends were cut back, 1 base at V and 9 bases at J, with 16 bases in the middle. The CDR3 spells CAWSEAPGDGEQFF. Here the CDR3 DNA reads TGTGCCTGGAGTGAGGCTCCCGGAGATGGTGAGCAGTTCTTC.

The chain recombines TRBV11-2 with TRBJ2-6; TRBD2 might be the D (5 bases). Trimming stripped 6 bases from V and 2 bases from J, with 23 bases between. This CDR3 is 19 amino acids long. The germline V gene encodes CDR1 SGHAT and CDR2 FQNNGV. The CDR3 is CASRPDTGYLPPGANVLTF. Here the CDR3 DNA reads TGTGCCAGCAGACCCGATACGGGGTACCTCCCCCCTGGGGCCAACGTCCTGACTTTC.